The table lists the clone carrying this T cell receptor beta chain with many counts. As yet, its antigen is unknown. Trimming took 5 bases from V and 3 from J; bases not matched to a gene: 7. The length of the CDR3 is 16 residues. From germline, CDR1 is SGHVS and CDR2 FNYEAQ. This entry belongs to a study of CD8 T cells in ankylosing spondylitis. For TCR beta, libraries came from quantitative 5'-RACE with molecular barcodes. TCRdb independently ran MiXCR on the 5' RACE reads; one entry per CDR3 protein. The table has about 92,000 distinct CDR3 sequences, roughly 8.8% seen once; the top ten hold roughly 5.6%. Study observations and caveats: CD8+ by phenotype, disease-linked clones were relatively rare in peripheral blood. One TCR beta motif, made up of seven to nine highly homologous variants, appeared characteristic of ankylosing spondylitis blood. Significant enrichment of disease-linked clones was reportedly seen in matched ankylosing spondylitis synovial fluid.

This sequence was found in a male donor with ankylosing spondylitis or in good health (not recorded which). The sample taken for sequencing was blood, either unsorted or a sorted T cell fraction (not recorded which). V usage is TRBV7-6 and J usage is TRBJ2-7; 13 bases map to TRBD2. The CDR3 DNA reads TGTGCCAGCAGCCCCGGACTAGCGGGGGCCTACTACGAGCAGTACTTC. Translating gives CASSPGLAGAYYEQYF.